The 29 T cell receptor beta chains below come from one sample, sequenced in a study of blood T cell repertoires in COVID-19. Clones were read by immunoSEQ multiplex PCR, and TCRdb kept only the in-frame ones, dropping some. The table includes approximately 77,000 clones, 76% detected once. Sequencing input: peripheral blood. The receptors were gathered from a man in his 70s with active or convalescent COVID-19.

This rearrangement joins TRBV3-1 (or the pseudogene TRBV3-2) to TRBJ1-5; D remains unclear. Trimming shortened V by 0 bases and J by 7 bases, and 10 bases separated the two germline ends. Germline CDR1 reads LGHDT; CDR2 reads YNNKEL (reference sequence). The CDR3 spans 14 residues. The CDR3 DNA reads as TGTGCCAGCAGCCAAGAGAGTCGAGGGCAGCCCCAGCATTTT. Its protein is CASSQESRGQPQHF.

J is TRBJ2-3 and V is TRBV6-5; 9 bases line up with TRBD1. Trimming at V came to 4 bases and at J to 1 base, leaving 3 bases not matched to a gene. This CDR3 has 15 amino acids. The germline V gene has CDR1 MNHEY and CDR2 SVGAGI. The CDR3 bases are TGTGCCAGCAGTTCGGGACAGGGTGGCACAGATACGCAGTATTTT. This codes for CASSSGQGGTDTQYF.

The chain uses TRBV28 and TRBJ1-2; D gene uncertain. Germline CDR1 and CDR2: MDHEN and SYDVKM. This CDR3 region has 13 residues. With 3 bases removed from V and 5 bases from J, the gap between germline ends came to 10 bases. In nucleotides, the CDR3 is TGTGCCAGCAGTTTGAGGGTAGGATATGGCTACACCTTC. Its protein is CASSLRVGYGYTF.

This clone was seen a handful of times. The V call is TRBV5-1, the J call TRBJ2-1; 12 bases are a match to TRBD1. This CDR3 spans 14 amino acids. Germline V CDR1 and CDR2: SGHRS, YFSETQ. V lost 4 bases to trimming and J lost 8 bases; unmatched junction nucleotides: 4. The CDR3 nucleotides read TGCGCCAGCAGCGTAGGGACAGGGGGCGATGAGCAGTTCTTC. Residues: CASSVGTGGDEQFF. Combining the CDR3 with reference TRBV5-1 and TRBJ2-1 gives the whole variable domain KAGVTQTPRYLIKTRGQQVTLSCSPISGHRSVSWYQQTPGQGLQFLFEYFSETQRNKGNFPGRFSGRQFSNSRSEMNVSTLELGDSALYLCASSVGTGGDEQFFGPGTRLTVL.

This sequence joins TRBV5-1 and TRBJ2-3, with 7 bases matching TRBD2. The V and J ends lost 4 bases and 4 bases, in that order; junction bases with no gene match: 9. Germline CDR1 is SGHRS and CDR2 is YFSETQ. This CDR3 is 15 amino acids long. The CDR3, as DNA: TGCGCCAGCAGCCTAGGGAGGGCGATGGCAGATACGCAGTATTTT. It codes for CASSLGRAMADTQYF.

This clone was seen only a few times. A junction boundary mismatches the germline segment, possibly from a read error. The gene calls are TRBV19 and TRBJ1-5, with TRBD1 identical over 8 bases. CDR3 size: 14 residues. The germline gives CDR1 LNHDA, CDR2 SQIVND (reference sequence). CDR3 residues: CASSQSGGKQPQHF. The DNA for the CDR3 is TGTGCCAGTAGTCAGTCAGGGGGCAAGCAGCCCCAGCATTTT.

This clone has a count of ten or more. J is TRBJ2-1 and V is TRBV5-1; TRBD1 agrees at 8 bases. The CDR3 extends over 15 amino acids. Germline lookup yields CDR1 SGHRS and CDR2 YFSETQ. Unmatched junction bases numbered 8, after V lost 5 bases and J lost 4 bases. The CDR3 DNA follows: TGCGCCAGCAGGTTCGAGACAGGGGTTTACAATGAGCAGTTCTTC. It codes for CASRFETGVYNEQFF.

The chain couples TRBV30 to TRBJ1-1; the D is unclear. This CDR3 contains 13 residues. The ends were cut back, 5 bases at V and 7 bases at J, with 17 bases in the middle. Germline CDR1 reads GTSNPN; CDR2 reads SVGIG (reference sequence). Here the CDR3 DNA reads TGTGCCTGGTATTCCCTAGGCGGAGTTGAAGCTTTCTTT. Translation gives CAWYSLGGVEAFF.

V gene TRBV9 combines with J gene TRBJ2-3; TRBD2 agrees at 8 bases. This CDR3 has 15 amino acids. CDR1 and CDR2 (germline): SGDLS, YYNGEE. The trim removed 3 bases at V and 0 bases at J, leaving 3 bases unmatched. CDR3 sequence (DNA): TGTGCCAGCAGCGCATTAGCGGGGAGCACAGATACGCAGTATTTT. This sequence encodes CASSALAGSTDTQYF.

This chain uses TRBV3-1 (or the pseudogene TRBV3-2) with TRBJ2-7; 7 bases line up with TRBD2. From germline, CDR1 is LGHDT and CDR2 YNNKEL (reference sequence). V dropped 0 bases and J dropped 1; count of bases not matched to a gene: 3. This CDR3 region has 15 residues. This chain's CDR3 is CASSQEGGVSYEQYF. CDR3 nucleotides: TGTGCCAGCAGCCAAGAGGGGGGGGTTTCCTACGAGCAGTACTTC.

J is TRBJ1-1 and V is TRBV9; D is unresolved. The germline CDR1 and CDR2 sequences are SGDLS and YYNGEE. This CDR3 contains 13 residues. V was pared by 2 bases and J by 0 bases, with 5 bases between. This CDR3 is CASSVQVNTEAFF. The CDR3 region has the DNA TGTGCCAGCAGCGTGCAGGTGAACACTGAAGCTTTCTTT.

The chain recombines TRBV11-2 with TRBJ1-1, with D possibly TRBD1 on 6 matching bases. Trimming left V 1 base short and J 1 base short, with 10 bases between. CDR3 size: 15 residues. Germline loops: CDR1 SGHAT, CDR2 FQNNGV. The CDR3 region is CASSLASQGNTEAFF. The CDR3 DNA reads TGTGCCAGCAGCTTAGCGTCACAGGGGAACACTGAAGCTTTCTTT.

This clone was counted between two and nine times. This CDR3 is CASRGVYYGYTF. CDR3 sequence (DNA): TGTGCCAGCAGAGGAGTATACTATGGCTACACCTTC. The rearrangement joins TRBV12-3 or TRBV12-4 to TRBJ1-2; the D is unclear. The CDR3 is 12 amino acids. Trimming left V 6 bases short and J 3 bases short, with 8 bases between.

V gene TRBV5-1 combines with J gene TRBJ1-1, with D possibly matching TRBD1 (5 bases). V lost 4 bases, J lost 1 base, and 11 bases lay in between. CDR3 length equals 14 residues. Germline CDR1 reads SGHRS; CDR2 reads YFSETQ. The DNA of the CDR3 is TGCGCCAGCAGCCAATCAACAGGGAACACTGAAGCTTTCTTT. Residues: CASSQSTGNTEAFF.

The chain links TRBV12-1 to TRBJ2-3; the table calls TRBD1, which could not be checked here. TRBV12-1 is a pseudogene locus. This CDR3 has 15 amino acids. CDR3 DNA: TGTGCCAGCAGCTTTTTTTCAGGCTCAACAGATACGCAGTATTTT. This codes for CASSFFSGSTDTQYF.

The chain has TRBV5-4 and TRBJ1-4, with no clear D. CDR1 SGHNT and CDR2 YYREEE come from the germline V gene (reference sequence). This CDR3 is 16 amino acids long. V was pared by 1 base and J by 0 bases, with 10 bases between. As DNA, the CDR3 is TGTGCCAGCAGCTTGTGGGCCGATGCAACTAATGAAAAACTGTTTTTT. This gives the protein CASSLWADATNEKLFF.

CDR3 loop: CASNIGLAGVREQYF. DNA of the CDR3: TGCGCCAGCAACATAGGACTAGCGGGGGTGAGGGAGCAGTACTTC. This chain links TRBV10-2 with TRBJ2-7, with 13 positions matching TRBD2. Germline V gives CDR1 WSHSY, CDR2 SAAADI. Losses at the gene ends were 7 bases for V and 7 bases for J; bases not matched to a gene: 10. This CDR3 region has 15 residues.

V is TRBV5-5 and J is TRBJ2-7; 8 bases are shared with TRBD1. This CDR3 is built from 16 residues. Trimming at V came to 3 bases and at J to 6 bases, leaving 14 bases not matched to a gene. The germline V gene has CDR1 SGHKS and CDR2 YYEKEE (reference sequence). The DNA of the CDR3 is TGTGCCAGCAGCTCCACACCGGACAGGGTATCGTCCGAGCAGTACTTC. It specifies CASSSTPDRVSSEQYF.

The chain has TRBV7-9 and TRBJ1-3; 7 positions agree with TRBD1. Germline loops: CDR1 SEHNR, CDR2 FQNEAQ (reference sequence). CDR3 length: 15 residues. With 5 bases clipped from V and 2 bases from J, the junction kept 6 bases outside the gene matches. The CDR3 protein is CASSAPGTAGNTIYF. In nucleotides, the CDR3 is TGTGCCAGCAGCGCCCCCGGGACAGCTGGAAACACCATATATTTT.

The table lists this clone with a count of one. The chain recombines TRBV9 with TRBJ1-1, with D possibly TRBD1 on 6 matching bases. This CDR3 is 13 amino acids long. Trimming took off 3 bases at V and 5 bases at J, with 11 bases between the two ends. The germline CDR1 and CDR2 sequences are SGDLS and YYNGEE. CDR3: CASSGGTRTEAFF. The CDR3 bases are TGTGCCAGCAGCGGGGGGACACGGACTGAAGCTTTCTTT.

This clone has just a few counts. The chain has TRBV5-1 and TRBJ1-1; no clear D. V lost 1 base to trimming and J lost 6 bases, with 10 bases between them. Germline assignment: CDR1 SGHRS and CDR2 YFSETQ. The CDR3 runs to 13 residues. CDR3 DNA: TGCGCCAGCAGCTTGCGGGGTAAGGCTGAAGCTTTCTTT. It is translated as CASSLRGKAEAFF.

The gene calls are TRBV3-1 (or the pseudogene TRBV3-2) and TRBJ2-3; TRBD2 matches at 8 bases. CDR3 length: 16 residues. Per germline, CDR1 LGHDT and CDR2 YNNKEL (reference sequence). V was clipped by 4 bases and J by 0 bases; unmatched bases: 6. Written as DNA, the CDR3 is TGTGCCAGCAGCCCTATAGCGGGGACTAGCACAGATACGCAGTATTTT. Translating it yields CASSPIAGTSTDTQYF.

There are a few counts of this clone. The chain employs TRBV28 and TRBJ1-2; 8 bases match TRBD1. This CDR3 is built from 14 residues. Germline CDR1 is MDHEN and CDR2 is SYDVKM. The trim removed 3 bases at V and 8 bases at J, leaving 8 bases unmatched. DNA of the CDR3: TGTGCCAGCAGTTTCTTCCAGGGGGCAGAAGGCTACACCTTC. It yields the protein CASSFFQGAEGYTF.

The V gene is TRBV7-3, the J gene TRBJ1-5; 9 positions agree with TRBD1. The junction had 5 bases not matched to a gene; V was cut back by 1 base and J by 7 bases. The CDR3 loop spans 15 amino acids. The germline V gene encodes CDR1 SGHTA and CDR2 FQGTGA. The CDR3: CASSLNTGQGQPQHF. DNA of the CDR3: TGTGCCAGCAGCTTAAATACGGGACAGGGACAGCCCCAGCATTTT.

The chain combines TRBV11-1 with TRBJ1-1; D is ambiguous. The V end was cut by 5 bases, the J end by 6 bases, with 16 bases between. Germline CDR1 reads SGHAT; CDR2 reads FQDESV (reference sequence). The CDR3 sequence is 14 residues long. CDR3 loop: CASSPALGRPEAFF. The CDR3 DNA is TGTGCCAGCAGCCCCGCCCTAGGGAGACCTGAAGCTTTCTTT.

The chain joins TRBV9 to TRBJ2-7, with D possibly being TRBD2 (6 bases). CDR3 length equals 16 residues. The V end was cut by 2 bases, the J end by 7 bases, with 22 bases between. Germline V gene sequence: CDR1 SGDLS, CDR2 YYNGEE. The CDR3 loop is CASSVGWDGGSEEQYF. CDR3 bases: TGTGCCAGCAGCGTGGGGTGGGACGGGGGAAGCGAAGAGCAGTACTTC.

A single count supports this clone. The gene calls are TRBV25-1 and TRBJ2-3, with D possibly matching TRBD1 (5 bases). The CDR3 length is 15 residues. V lost 6 bases to trimming and J lost 4 bases, with 17 bases between them. The germline gives CDR1 MGHDK, CDR2 SYGVNS. Written as DNA, the CDR3 is TGTGCCAGCAGCCACAGGTTGCCCTGGGCAGATACGCAGTATTTT. Residues: CASSHRLPWADTQYF.

This clone turned up a few times. V usage is TRBV2 and J usage is TRBJ1-4; D possibly corresponds to TRBD1 (6 bases). From germline, CDR1 is SNHLY and CDR2 FYNNEI. The CDR3 runs to 15 residues. Between the trimmed V and J ends, which lost 3 bases and 4 bases, there was a span of 12 bases. The CDR3 nucleotides are TGTGCCAGCAGTGACCGGGACACGATTAATGAAAAACTGTTTTTT. This sequence encodes CASSDRDTINEKLFF.

The rearrangement joins TRBV19 to TRBJ1-5, with TRBD1 as a possible D gene (6 bases). The CDR3 sequence is 18 residues long. Trimming shortened V by 6 bases and J by 4 bases, and 25 bases separated the two germline ends. CDR1 and CDR2 (germline): LNHDA, SQIVND (reference sequence). The CDR3: CASSPTLFPGQDNQPQHF. Here the CDR3 DNA reads TGTGCCAGTAGCCCTACATTATTTCCGGGACAAGATAATCAGCCCCAGCATTTT. Combining the CDR3 with reference TRBV19 and TRBJ1-5 gives the whole variable domain DGGITQSPKYLFRKEGQNVTLSCEQNLNHDAMYWYRQDPGQGLRLIYYSQIVNDFQKGDIAEGYSVSREKKESFPLTVTSAQKNPTAFYLCASSPTLFPGQDNQPQHFGDGTRLSIL.